These T cell receptor beta chains were read from a single sample in a study of OX40 agonist ivuxolimab in advanced cancers. TCRdb's table, derived via immunoSEQ multiplex PCR, lists solely in-frame clones and lacks some. This sample has about 48,000 clones, with around 83% found just once. The sequencing used CD4+ or CD8+ T cells sorted from blood, collected in a trial of the OX40 agonist ivuxolimab. The receptor set was obtained from an adult with an advanced solid tumor such as melanoma, head and neck, liver or kidney cancer. Both conserved end residues are part of each CDR3. Fields, in order: clone size, J gene, V gene, D gene, CDR3 DNA, CDR3 protein. The D gene is left open where the match is weak. Part of the rows lack a size; the others show once, few, many or a class for expanded clones.

clone size: .
J gene: TRBJ1-5
V gene: TRBV2
D gene: .
CDR3 DNA: TGTGCCAGCAGTGAACAGGGAGGGAATCAGCCCCAGCATTTT
CDR3 protein: CASSEQGGNQPQHF

clone size: once
J gene: TRBJ1-5
V gene: TRBV7-2
D gene: TRBD1
CDR3 DNA: TGTGCCAGCAGCCCATGGACAGGGTTCGAGCAGCCCCAGCATTTT
CDR3 protein: CASSPWTGFEQPQHF

clone size: .
J gene: TRBJ1-2
V gene: TRBV4-1
D gene: .
CDR3 DNA: TGCGCCAGCAGCCTTGCGGAAAGCAGGAACTATGGCTACACCTTC
CDR3 protein: CASSLAESRNYGYTF

clone size: .
J gene: TRBJ2-7
V gene: TRBV7-9
D gene: .
CDR3 DNA: TGTGCCAGCAGCGCAACCGCAGTTTCCTACGAGCAGTACTTC
CDR3 protein: CASSATAVSYEQYF

clone size: .
J gene: TRBJ2-1
V gene: TRBV7-3
D gene: TRBD2
CDR3 DNA: TGTGCCAGCAGCTTAAGGCGGGGGGTGGACAATGAGCAGTTCTTC
CDR3 protein: CASSLRRGVDNEQFF

clone size: .
J gene: TRBJ2-1
V gene: TRBV7-9
D gene: .
CDR3 DNA: TGTGCCAGCAGCCGTAGGGGTTCGGGGAATGAGCAGTTCTTC
CDR3 protein: CASSRRGSGNEQFF

clone size: .
J gene: TRBJ1-2
V gene: TRBV30
D gene: TRBD1
CDR3 DNA: TGTGCCCAGTTGCAGGGGGCAAGGATCTATGGCTACACCTTC
CDR3 protein: CAQLQGARIYGYTF

clone size: .
J gene: TRBJ1-2
V gene: TRBV21-1
D gene: .
CDR3 DNA: TGTGCCAGCAGGTGGACAGGGGGTATCTATGGCTACACCTTC
CDR3 protein: CASRWTGGIYGYTF

clone size: .
J gene: TRBJ2-7
V gene: TRBV6-6
D gene: .
CDR3 DNA: TGTGCCAGCAGTAACCGGGGGTCCGTGCAGTACTTC
CDR3 protein: CASSNRGSVQYF

clone size: once
J gene: TRBJ2-7
V gene: TRBV6-1
D gene: .
CDR3 DNA: TGTGCCAGCAGTTCGGACAGGCGGGGCGAGCAGTACTTC
CDR3 protein: CASSSDRRGEQYF

clone size: .
J gene: TRBJ2-1
V gene: TRBV28
D gene: .
CDR3 DNA: TGTGCCAGCAACGAGCGACGCGGGAAATATGAGCAGTTCTTC
CDR3 protein: CASNERRGKYEQFF

clone size: once
J gene: TRBJ2-6
V gene: TRBV28
D gene: .
CDR3 DNA: TGTGCCAGCAGTTTCCCACGGCCCTCTGGGGCCAACGTCCTGACTTTC
CDR3 protein: CASSFPRPSGANVLTF

clone size: .
J gene: TRBJ2-3
V gene: TRBV5-5
D gene: TRBD2
CDR3 DNA: TGTGCCAGCAGCGTCACTAGCGGGGGCGTTGGGGATACGCAGTATTTT
CDR3 protein: CASSVTSGGVGDTQYF

clone size: .
J gene: TRBJ1-4
V gene: TRBV5-6
D gene: .
CDR3 DNA: TGTGCCAGCACCATTTCTGTATCGGAGTCCCAGGCACTGTTTTTT
CDR3 protein: CASTISVSESQALFF

clone size: few
J gene: TRBJ1-1
V gene: TRBV20-1
D gene: .
CDR3 DNA: TGCAGTGCTCCAGTGAACACTGAAGCTTTCTTT
CDR3 protein: CSAPVNTEAFF

clone size: once
J gene: TRBJ1-5
V gene: TRBV6-1
D gene: .
CDR3 DNA: TGTGCCAGCAGTGCTCGCAATCAGCCCCAGCATTTT
CDR3 protein: CASSARNQPQHF

clone size: .
J gene: TRBJ2-2
V gene: TRBV12-2
D gene: .
CDR3 DNA: TGTGCAAGTCGCGACGACAGGGATTACTCCGGGGAGCTGTTTTTT
CDR3 protein: CASRDDRDYSGELFF

clone size: .
J gene: TRBJ1-1
V gene: TRBV6-1
D gene: .
CDR3 DNA: TGTGCCAGCAGTCAAAGGACAGCCCTGAATGCTTTCTTT
CDR3 protein: CASSQRTALNAFF

clone size: once
J gene: TRBJ2-3
V gene: TRBV5-8
D gene: .
CDR3 DNA: TGTGCCAGCAGCTACGGACTTCTCACAGATACGCAGTATTTT
CDR3 protein: CASSYGLLTDTQYF

clone size: .
J gene: TRBJ1-1
V gene: TRBV5-6
D gene: .
CDR3 DNA: TGTGCCAGCAGCGCCTTACTCCTCTGGGGGAATGAAGCTTTCTTT
CDR3 protein: CASSALLLWGNEAFF

clone size: .
J gene: TRBJ1-1
V gene: TRBV2
D gene: TRBD1
CDR3 DNA: TGTGCCAGCAGGGACGGGACAGCCCGTTCGGGCACTGAAGCTTTCTTT
CDR3 protein: CASRDGTARSGTEAFF

clone size: .
J gene: TRBJ2-7
V gene: TRBV28
D gene: TRBD1
CDR3 DNA: TGTGCGGCCCGGGACAGCGTGTCCTACGAGCAGTACTTC
CDR3 protein: CAARDSVSYEQYF

clone size: .
J gene: TRBJ1-5
V gene: TRBV7-3
D gene: .
CDR3 DNA: TGTGCCAGCAGCTCGAAAGCCACCGGGCGATTGAACAATCAGCCCCAGCATTTT
CDR3 protein: CASSSKATGRLNNQPQHF

clone size: .
J gene: TRBJ2-2
V gene: TRBV28
D gene: .
CDR3 DNA: TGTGCCAGCAGTTTTAGTCTCCCTAACACCGGGGAGCTGTTTTTT
CDR3 protein: CASSFSLPNTGELFF

clone size: .
J gene: TRBJ1-4
V gene: TRBV7-9
D gene: .
CDR3 DNA: TGTGCCAGCAGCGCGTCCGGGGTGACTAATGAAAAACTGTTTTTT
CDR3 protein: CASSASGVTNEKLFF

clone size: once
J gene: TRBJ2-1
V gene: TRBV10-2
D gene: TRBD2
CDR3 DNA: TGCGCCAGCAGTGAGTTTAGCGGGTTATACAATGAGCAGTTCTTC
CDR3 protein: CASSEFSGLYNEQFF

clone size: .
J gene: TRBJ2-7
V gene: TRBV29-1
D gene: .
CDR3 DNA: TGCAGCGCCCATATGCCGGGCGGGGAGCAGTACTTC
CDR3 protein: CSAHMPGGEQYF

clone size: .
J gene: TRBJ1-6
V gene: TRBV5-1
D gene: .
CDR3 DNA: TGCGCCAGCAGCGCCACAGGAGATTATAATTCACCCCTCCACTTT
CDR3 protein: CASSATGDYNSPLHF

clone size: .
J gene: TRBJ1-2
V gene: TRBV6-1
D gene: .
CDR3 DNA: TGTGCCAGCAGTGAAGCAGGGGACTATGGCTACACCTTC
CDR3 protein: CASSEAGDYGYTF

clone size: .
J gene: TRBJ2-7
V gene: TRBV5-8
D gene: .
CDR3 DNA: TGTGCCAGCAGCTTGGTCAGTAGCCACGAGCAGTACTTC
CDR3 protein: CASSLVSSHEQYF

clone size: once
J gene: TRBJ2-1
V gene: TRBV5-1
D gene: .
CDR3 DNA: TGCGCCAGCAGCTTGGATACCAGTAGCTACAATGAGCAGTTCTTC
CDR3 protein: CASSLDTSSYNEQFF

clone size: .
J gene: TRBJ2-3
V gene: TRBV5-1
D gene: .
CDR3 DNA: TGCGCCAGCAGCTTGGGGCGGTCCACAGATACGCAGTATTTT
CDR3 protein: CASSLGRSTDTQYF

clone size: .
J gene: TRBJ2-3
V gene: TRBV15
D gene: TRBD2
CDR3 DNA: TGTGCCACCAGCCACATAGCGGGAACAGATACGCAGTATTTT
CDR3 protein: CATSHIAGTDTQYF

clone size: .
J gene: TRBJ2-7
V gene: TRBV5-6
D gene: TRBD1
CDR3 DNA: TGTGCCAGCACCTTCAAGAGGGACCGGACAGGGGGCTACGAGCAGTACTTC
CDR3 protein: CASTFKRDRTGGYEQYF

clone size: .
J gene: TRBJ1-5
V gene: TRBV7-9
D gene: TRBD1
CDR3 DNA: TGTGCCAGCAGCTTAAGGGACAGGGATCAGCCCCAGCATTTT
CDR3 protein: CASSLRDRDQPQHF

clone size: once
J gene: TRBJ2-5
V gene: TRBV5-1
D gene: TRBD2
CDR3 DNA: TGCGCCAGCAGCGCGGGACTAGCGGGAGGCCAAGAGACCCAGTACTTC
CDR3 protein: CASSAGLAGGQETQYF

clone size: .
J gene: TRBJ2-7
V gene: TRBV6-1
D gene: TRBD1
CDR3 DNA: TGTGCCAGCAGTGACTCGACAGGGGGCGTCTACTTC
CDR3 protein: CASSDSTGGVYF

clone size: .
J gene: TRBJ2-7
V gene: TRBV30
D gene: TRBD1
CDR3 DNA: TGTGCCTCGGGGAGAGGGACAGGGCCTTCCTACGAGCAGTACTTC
CDR3 protein: CASGRGTGPSYEQYF

clone size: .
J gene: TRBJ2-7
V gene: TRBV18
D gene: .
CDR3 DNA: TGTGCCAGCTCACGCCGGGACCGTGGGGAGCAGTACTTC
CDR3 protein: CASSRRDRGEQYF

clone size: .
J gene: TRBJ2-7
V gene: TRBV18
D gene: TRBD2
CDR3 DNA: TGTGCCAGCTCACCTGGGGGCCTCACGGGACTAGCGGGAGGAGTGAGCGACGAGCAGTACTTC
CDR3 protein: CASSPGGLTGLAGGVSDEQYF

clone size: once
J gene: TRBJ2-7
V gene: TRBV28
D gene: TRBD2
CDR3 DNA: TGTGCCAGCAGTTTAAGGAGGCCGGGAGGTTACGAGCAGTACTTC
CDR3 protein: CASSLRRPGGYEQYF

clone size: .
J gene: TRBJ2-7
V gene: TRBV9
D gene: .
CDR3 DNA: TGTGCCAGCAGCGCCTCCCCGAGGGGGAGGACCGCTTACGAGCAGTACTTC
CDR3 protein: CASSASPRGRTAYEQYF

clone size: .
J gene: TRBJ2-2
V gene: TRBV9
D gene: TRBD2
CDR3 DNA: TGTGCCAGCAGCGTAGGAACCGGGGGGGGGCAGGGCACCGGGGAGCTGTTTTTT
CDR3 protein: CASSVGTGGGQGTGELFF

clone size: .
J gene: TRBJ1-2
V gene: TRBV18
D gene: .
CDR3 DNA: TGTGCCAGCTCACCACCGGAGGGTCGCGGCTACACCTTC
CDR3 protein: CASSPPEGRGYTF

clone size: .
J gene: TRBJ1-6
V gene: TRBV27
D gene: .
CDR3 DNA: TGTGCCAGCAGTTTGAAGCCGCCACCCCTCCACTTT
CDR3 protein: CASSLKPPPLHF

clone size: .
J gene: TRBJ2-5
V gene: TRBV29-1
D gene: .
CDR3 DNA: TGCAGCGTTTGGGGGGCGGACAGAGAAGAGACCCAGTACTTC
CDR3 protein: CSVWGADREETQYF

clone size: .
J gene: TRBJ1-4
V gene: TRBV2
D gene: .
CDR3 DNA: TGTGCCAGCTGCCGGGACGGTAATGAAAAACTGTTTTTT
CDR3 protein: CASCRDGNEKLFF

clone size: .
J gene: TRBJ2-5
V gene: TRBV7-5
D gene: .
CDR3 DNA: TGTGCCAGAGGGATTATACCGGACAGGGGAGTGTTAGAGACCCAGTACTTC
CDR3 protein: CARGIIPDRGVLETQYF

clone size: .
J gene: TRBJ2-7
V gene: TRBV19
D gene: .
CDR3 DNA: TGTGCCAGTAGTCGTTCGATCCGGGAAACCTACGAGCAGTACTTC
CDR3 protein: CASSRSIRETYEQYF

clone size: .
J gene: TRBJ1-2
V gene: TRBV10-3
D gene: .
CDR3 DNA: TGTGCCATCAGTGACTACGGGTCGGATGGCTACACCTTC
CDR3 protein: CAISDYGSDGYTF

clone size: .
J gene: TRBJ2-3
V gene: TRBV5-4
D gene: TRBD1
CDR3 DNA: TGTGCCAGCAGCTGGTTCCTGGGGACAGGGGGTAGCACAGATACGCAGTATTTT
CDR3 protein: CASSWFLGTGGSTDTQYF

clone size: .
J gene: TRBJ2-2
V gene: TRBV11-3
D gene: .
CDR3 DNA: TGTGCCAGCAGCTTGAAGGGGGACGACACCGGGGAGCTGTTTTTT
CDR3 protein: CASSLKGDDTGELFF

clone size: few
J gene: TRBJ2-3
V gene: TRBV7-3
D gene: .
CDR3 DNA: TGTGCCAGCAGCGCCGCTAGTGGAGGCACAGATACGCAGTATTTT
CDR3 protein: CASSAASGGTDTQYF

clone size: .
J gene: TRBJ1-6
V gene: TRBV6-5
D gene: TRBD1
CDR3 DNA: TGTGCCAGCAGTTACTCGGGCAGGGGGACGCCCCTCCACTTT
CDR3 protein: CASSYSGRGTPLHF

clone size: .
J gene: TRBJ2-3
V gene: TRBV7-3
D gene: .
CDR3 DNA: TGTGCCAGCAGCACCACCGGCCCCACAGATACGCAGTATTTT
CDR3 protein: CASSTTGPTDTQYF

clone size: .
J gene: TRBJ1-2
V gene: TRBV29-1
D gene: TRBD1
CDR3 DNA: TGCAGCGTTGACCGGGACAGGGGCCACTATGGCTACACCTTC
CDR3 protein: CSVDRDRGHYGYTF

clone size: .
J gene: TRBJ2-5
V gene: TRBV5-1
D gene: TRBD2
CDR3 DNA: TGCGCCAGCAGTACCTTAGGACTAGCGGGAGGAGAGACCCAGTACTTC
CDR3 protein: CASSTLGLAGGETQYF

clone size: .
J gene: TRBJ1-2
V gene: TRBV6-6
D gene: .
CDR3 DNA: TGTGCCAGCAGTAAACCACCAGACGGGACCTATGGCTACACCTTC
CDR3 protein: CASSKPPDGTYGYTF

clone size: .
J gene: TRBJ2-3
V gene: TRBV27
D gene: .
CDR3 DNA: TGTGCCAGCAGGAAGGGTGGAGGCGAAGATACGCAGTATTTT
CDR3 protein: CASRKGGGEDTQYF

clone size: .
J gene: TRBJ1-1
V gene: TRBV18
D gene: .
CDR3 DNA: TGTGCCAGCTCACCGGACGGACAGAACACTGAAGCTTTCTTT
CDR3 protein: CASSPDGQNTEAFF